The 24 T cell receptor beta chains listed next were all sequenced from one sample in a study of blood T cell repertoires in COVID-19. TCRdb's table, derived via immunoSEQ multiplex PCR, lists solely in-frame clones and lacks some. The data hold about 130,000 clones, with almost 85% observed a single time. Sequencing was done on a sample of peripheral blood. Receptors were obtained from a woman aged 30 to 39 who had recovered from COVID-19.

The V gene is TRBV5-4, the J gene TRBJ2-4, with 8 nucleotides matching TRBD1. Germline V gene data show CDR1 as SGHNT and CDR2 as YYREEE (reference sequence). The ends lost 4 bases at V and 3 bases at J; junction bases unmatched: 9. CDR3 length equals 16 residues. In nucleotides, the CDR3 is TGTGCCAGCAGCCTGTCAGGGGGCGGAATCAAAAACATTCAGTACTTC. Translating it yields CASSLSGGGIKNIQYF.

This sequence joins TRBV19 and TRBJ2-3; TRBD2 might be the D (5 bases). Per the germline V gene, CDR1 is LNHDA and CDR2 is SQIVND (reference sequence). The V end was cut by 6 bases, the J end by 0 bases, with 13 bases between. The CDR3 has 15 residues. In DNA form, the CDR3 reads TGTGCCAGTAGCCCACTAGAGACTAGCACAGATACGCAGTATTTT. It encodes CASSPLETSTDTQYF.

This clone came up a few times. This specimen includes other DNA sequences encoding the same CDR3. The CDR3 protein is CASSVQENTEAFF. As DNA, the CDR3 is TGTGCCAGCAGCGTACAGGAGAACACTGAAGCTTTCTTT. This chain uses TRBV7-3 with TRBJ1-1; D possibly corresponds to TRBD1 (5 bases). Looked up from germline, CDR1 is SGHTA and CDR2 is FQGTGA. The CDR3 totals 13 residues. V was cut by 5 bases and J by 1 base, with 8 bases left in between. Together with reference TRBV7-3 and TRBJ1-1, the CDR3 gives the full variable domain: GAGVSQTPSNKVTEKGKYVELRCDPISGHTALYWYRQSLGQGPEFLIYFQGTGAADDSGLPNDRFFAVRPEGSVSTLKIQRTERGDSAVYLCASSVQENTEAFFGQGTRLTVV.

In this sample, this clone turned up once. This chain connects TRBV19 to TRBJ2-5; D gene uncertain. V was shortened by 3 bases and J by 1 base, with 12 bases between the two germline ends. The CDR3 runs 15 residues. CDR1 is LNHDA and CDR2 is SQIVND in the germline V gene (reference sequence). The CDR3 nucleotides are TGTGCCAGTAGTATTGCTAACAGAATCCAAGAGACCCAGTACTTC. Translating it yields CASSIANRIQETQYF.

Remarks on this clone: The germline gene is not matched at one end of the junction; a read error may be the cause. The chain recombines TRBV19 with TRBJ2-7; TRBD1 matches at 9 bases. This CDR3 is built from 11 residues. Germline CDR1 and CDR2: LNHDA and SQIVND (reference sequence). This CDR3 is CASRSGTGFLF. In nucleotides, the CDR3 is TGTGCCAGTAGGTCCGGGACAGGGTTTCTGTTC.

The V and J genes are TRBV4-1 and TRBJ2-2; D gene ambiguous. The CDR3 runs to 15 residues. In germline, CDR1 is MGHRA, CDR2 YSYEKL. Trimming stripped 4 bases from V and 5 bases from J, with 14 bases between. CDR3 DNA sequence: TGCGCCAGCAGCCCCCCAGGCAGCCATACCGGGGAGCTGTTTTTT. This gives the protein CASSPPGSHTGELFF.

This chain connects TRBV10-3 to TRBJ1-5; D ambiguous. Trimming pared 2 bases from V and 1 base from J, leaving 3 bases between. The length of the CDR3 is 13 residues. Germline lookup yields CDR1 ENHRY and CDR2 SYGVKD. CDR3: CAISEGSNQPQHF. The CDR3 DNA follows: TGTGCCATCAGTGAGGGCAGCAATCAGCCCCAGCATTTT.

The genes are TRBV2 and TRBJ2-5; D is possibly TRBD1 (6 bases). V shed 7 bases and J shed 5 bases, with 8 bases lying between them. The CDR3 length is 11 residues. The germline V gene has CDR1 SNHLY and CDR2 FYNNEI. The DNA for the CDR3 is TGTGCCAGCAACAGGGTGGAGACCCAGTACTTC. This sequence encodes CASNRVETQYF.

This clone was seen a handful of times. This chain connects TRBV18 to TRBJ2-3; TRBD2 matches 8 bases. Trimming removed 4 bases from V and 1 base from J; junction bases left unmatched: 13. CDR1 KGHSH and CDR2 LQKENI come from the germline V gene. The CDR3 runs to 18 residues. This CDR3 is CASSLLAGEAGGTDTQYF. CDR3 nucleotide sequence: TGTGCCAGCTCACTTCTAGCGGGTGAGGCGGGGGGCACAGATACGCAGTATTTT.

J is TRBJ1-1 and V is TRBV7-9; D remains ambiguous. The CDR3 is 12 amino acids. Germline-derived CDR1 and CDR2 are SEHNR and FQNEAQ (reference sequence). V lost 4 bases, J lost 7 bases, and 10 bases lay in between. The CDR3 DNA follows: TGTGCCAGCAGCTCCCGGGTGATTGAAGCTTTCTTT. Its protein is CASSSRVIEAFF.

The rearrangement uses TRBV29-1 and TRBJ1-4, with TRBD1 identical over 7 bases. Germline V CDR1 and CDR2: SQVTM, ANQGSEA. The CDR3 has 13 residues. The V gene end was trimmed by 6 bases and the J gene end by 3 bases; junction bases not matched to a gene: 4. The CDR3 DNA reads as TGCAGCGTCCAACAGGGGTCTAATGAAAAACTGTTTTTT. Translation gives CSVQQGSNEKLFF.

The rearrangement links TRBV13 to TRBJ1-2, with D perhaps TRBD1 (6 bases). The ends were cut back, 4 bases at V and 0 bases at J, with 12 bases in the middle. CDR1 is PRHDT, CDR2 FYEKMQ, per germline (reference sequence). The CDR3 sequence is 15 residues long. The CDR3: CASSSGHIANYGYTF. The DNA of the CDR3 is TGTGCCAGCAGCTCGGGACATATTGCTAACTATGGCTACACCTTC.

V is TRBV5-1 and J is TRBJ1-3; D call uncertain. This CDR3 has 15 residues. V lost 0 bases, J lost 0 bases, and 7 bases lay in between. Germline loops: CDR1 SGHRS, CDR2 YFSETQ. In DNA form, the CDR3 reads TGCGCCAGCAGCTTGGGGCAATCCTCTGGAAACACCATATATTTT. Its translation: CASSLGQSSGNTIYF.

This chain joins TRBV6-6 and TRBJ2-1; weak D call: TRBD2 (5 bases). Germline assignment: CDR1 MNHNY and CDR2 SVGAGI (reference sequence). The V gene lost 0 bases and the J gene lost 3 bases, with 6 bases spanning the gap. The CDR3 has 14 residues. The DNA of the CDR3 is TGTGCCAGCAGTTACTCCGGGGACTACAATGAGCAGTTCTTC. This gives the protein CASSYSGDYNEQFF.

The V call is TRBV6-5, the J call TRBJ2-7; tentatively, D is TRBD2 (6 bases). Germline V lookup: CDR1 MNHEY, CDR2 SVGAGI. The CDR3 loop spans 15 amino acids. V was clipped by 0 bases and J by 3 bases, with 12 bases between them. The CDR3 nucleotides are TGTGCCAGCAGTTACTCGATGAGTAGCGGCTACGAGCAGTACTTC. Residues: CASSYSMSSGYEQYF.

V is TRBV6-6 and J is TRBJ1-6; the match to TRBD1 covers 8 bases. The CDR3 covers 16 residues. Trimming cost V 6 bases and J 7 bases; bases outside gene matches: 11. Germline CDR1 reads MNHNY; CDR2 reads SVGAGI (reference sequence). The CDR3 loop reads CASSPNPTGGNSPLHF. The CDR3 DNA reads as TGTGCCAGCAGCCCGAACCCAACAGGGGGAAATTCACCCCTCCACTTT.

This clone has more than one count but fewer than ten. This chain joins TRBV7-9 and TRBJ1-2, with D perhaps TRBD1 (6 bases). The CDR3 extends over 14 amino acids. Trimming took off 5 bases at V and 5 bases at J, with 15 bases between the two ends. Germline CDR1 reads SEHNR; CDR2 reads FQNEAQ (reference sequence). The CDR3 DNA sequence: TGTGCCAGCAGCCCCTACACAGGGTTTTATGGCTACACCTTC. Its protein is CASSPYTGFYGYTF. Full variable domain (remainder filled in from reference TRBV7-9 and TRBJ1-2): DTGVSQNPRHKITKRGQNVTFRCDPISEHNRLYWYRQTLGQGPEFLTYFQNEAQLEKSRLLSDRFSAERPKGSFSTLEIQRTEQGDSAMYLCASSPYTGFYGYTFGSGTRLTVV.

This sequence joins TRBV18 and TRBJ1-2; TRBD1 agrees at 7 bases. J was trimmed by 5 bases and V by 5 bases; bases with no gene match: 5. The CDR3 extends over 13 amino acids. CDR1 is KGHSH, CDR2 LQKENI, per germline. The CDR3 region is CASSSGQDYGYTF. The CDR3 DNA reads TGTGCCAGCTCATCCGGACAGGATTATGGCTACACCTTC.

The chain carries TRBV6-5 and TRBJ2-7, with D tentatively TRBD2 (7 bases). Per germline, CDR1 MNHEY and CDR2 SVGAGI. V lost 3 bases and J lost 3, with 15 bases in between. This CDR3 contains 15 residues. The CDR3 reads CASSYGRGVNYEQYF. CDR3 coding DNA: TGTGCCAGCAGTTATGGGAGGGGGGTAAACTACGAGCAGTACTTC.

The chain uses TRBV11-2 and TRBJ1-2; D is possibly TRBD1 (5 bases). Trimming pared 1 base from V and 8 bases from J, leaving 14 bases between. The germline V gene has CDR1 SGHAT and CDR2 FQNNGV. The CDR3 covers 14 residues. CDR3 in amino acids: CASSLGAGGRGYTF. The CDR3 DNA reads as TGTGCCAGCAGCTTAGGGGCCGGGGGTAGAGGCTACACCTTC.

The chain carries TRBV2 and TRBJ2-2; D remains unclear. V was pared by 4 bases and J by 7 bases, with 10 bases between. The germline CDR1 and CDR2 sequences are SNHLY and FYNNEI. The CDR3 spans 13 residues. The CDR3 bases are TGTGCCAGCAGTGTTGGCGCGGACGGGGAGCTGTTTTTT. Protein product: CASSVGADGELFF.

V gene TRBV19 combines with J gene TRBJ2-2; weak D call: TRBD2 (7 bases). CDR1 LNHDA and CDR2 SQIVND come from the germline V gene (reference sequence). The CDR3 consists of 18 residues. V was cut by 0 bases and J by 5 bases, with 19 bases left in between. As DNA, the CDR3 is TGTGCCAGTAGTATAGAACTTTGGGGGGGGCAACCTACCGGGGAGCTGTTTTTT. Translated, it gives CASSIELWGGQPTGELFF.

The chain employs TRBV29-1 and TRBJ1-1, with 9 positions matching TRBD1. Germline V CDR1 and CDR2: SQVTM, ANQGSEA. The trim removed 4 bases at V and 4 bases at J, leaving 7 bases unmatched. CDR3 size: 14 residues. Here the CDR3 reads CSVVPGQGFTEAFF. In DNA, the CDR3 is TGCAGCGTTGTCCCGGGACAGGGATTCACTGAAGCTTTCTTT.

This clone has only a few counts. J is TRBJ2-5 and V is TRBV5-1, with 10 bases lining up with TRBD2. The CDR3 covers 14 residues. From germline, CDR1 is SGHRS and CDR2 YFSETQ. The V segment lost 4 bases and the J segment 4 bases; nucleotides outside the gene matches: 4. CDR3 in amino acids: CASSQRGGRETQYF. For the CDR3, the DNA is TGCGCCAGCAGCCAGCGGGGGGGCCGAGAGACCCAGTACTTC.